The rows below give T cell receptor beta chains drawn from one sample of a study of T cells in Graves' hyperthyroidism and ophthalmopathy. A single record per CDR3 protein comes from TCRdb applying MiXCR to the multiplex PCR reads. The sample holds 300,000 to 400,000 distinct CDR3 sequences, about 18% seen once. Material: blood. The receptor set was obtained from a woman aged 50 to 60 with Graves' hyperthyroidism. CDR3s include the opening cysteine and the closing phenylalanine or tryptophan. The D gene is left open where the match is weak. The size of a clone is reported for some rows only, either as once, few or many, or as a class for expanded clones.

cdr3_aa cdr3_nt v_call clone_size j_call d_call
CASTGLAGGHEQFF TGTGCCAGTACGGGACTAGCTGGGGGGCATGAGCAGTTCTTC TRBV3-1 many TRBJ2-1 TRBD2
CASSLAAATGPNYGYTF TGTGCCAGCAGTTTAGCTGCGGCGACAGGCCCGAACTATGGCTACACCTTC TRBV12-3/TRBV12-4 many TRBJ1-2 .
CASSHRDRGLTNEKLFF TGTGCCAGCAGCCACCGGGACAGGGGGCTCACTAATGAAAAACTGTTTTTT TRBV4-2 few TRBJ1-4 TRBD1
CASSAPVLDGYTF TGTGCCAGCAGTGCCCCCGTTTTAGATGGCTACACCTTC TRBV2 many TRBJ1-2 .
CASSSGVTDTEAFF TGTGCCAGCAGTTCAGGGGTAACCGACACTGAAGCTTTCTTT TRBV12-3/TRBV12-4 . TRBJ1-1 .
CASGTRGRATETQYF TGTGCCAGTGGAACGAGGGGGAGGGCCACAGAGACCCAGTACTTC TRBV28 . TRBJ2-5 .
CASSHTGNTNQPQHF TGTGCCAGTAGCCACACAGGGAACACTAATCAGCCCCAGCATTTT TRBV19 few TRBJ1-5 .
CASRRDRNTNEQFF TGCGCCAGCCGTCGGGACAGGAACACTAATGAGCAGTTCTTC TRBV5-1 . TRBJ2-1 TRBD1
CASSPGWDSPLHF TGTGCCAGCAGCCCTGGTTGGGATTCACCCCTCCACTTT TRBV5-4 . TRBJ1-6 .
CSARSATGGAGYTF TGCAGTGCTAGGAGTGCGACAGGGGGCGCGGGCTACACCTTC TRBV20-1 few TRBJ1-2 TRBD1
CASSRTGTGYNEQFF TGTGCCAGCAGTAGAACCGGGACAGGCTACAATGAGCAGTTCTTC TRBV12-3/TRBV12-4 few TRBJ2-1 TRBD1
CAWSGNNEQFF TGTGCCTGGAGTGGAAACAATGAGCAGTTCTTC TRBV30 many TRBJ2-1 .
CASSFSGGELFF TGTGCCAGCAGCTTTAGCGGCGGGGAGCTGTTTTTT TRBV7-3 few TRBJ2-2 .
CASSVLYLGSYNEQFF TGTGCCAGCAGTGTACTCTACTTGGGGTCCTACAATGAGCAGTTCTTC TRBV2 many TRBJ2-1 .
CASSQDATGLGTQYF TGTGCCAGCAGCCAAGATGCGACAGGGTTGGGTACGCAGTATTTT TRBV3-1 many TRBJ2-3 TRBD1
CASTPWGQGGDSNQPQHF TGTGCCAGCACCCCCTGGGGACAGGGGGGAGATAGCAATCAGCCCCAGCATTTT TRBV28 . TRBJ1-5 TRBD1
CASSPNQEQFF TGTGCCAGCAGTCCGAATCAAGAGCAGTTCTTC TRBV12-3/TRBV12-4 many TRBJ2-1 .
CASRKQGRFGEQYF TGTGCCAGCAGAAAGCAGGGGAGATTCGGCGAGCAGTACTTC TRBV28 many TRBJ2-7 .
CSASGTGFNNQPQHF TGCAGTGCTTCCGGGACAGGGTTTAACAATCAGCCCCAGCATTTT TRBV20-1 . TRBJ1-5 TRBD1
CASSPSVGQGSSYNEQFF TGCGCCAGCAGCCCCTCAGTAGGGCAGGGGAGCTCCTACAATGAGCAGTTCTTC TRBV5-1 many TRBJ2-1 .
CASSSPGLAETGELFF TGTGCCAGCAGCTCGCCGGGACTAGCCGAGACCGGGGAGCTGTTTTTT TRBV7-9 . TRBJ2-2 TRBD2
CSASPGLAGLRTGELFF TGCAGTGCGTCCCCGGGACTAGCGGGGCTACGGACCGGGGAGCTGTTTTTT TRBV20-1 . TRBJ2-2 TRBD2
CSAPQTGRVEAFF TGCAGTGCACCTCAGACAGGTCGGGTTGAAGCTTTCTTT TRBV20-1 many TRBJ1-1 .
CAISLGADTGELFF TGTGCCATCAGTTTGGGGGCCGACACCGGGGAGCTGTTTTTT TRBV10-3 . TRBJ2-2 .
CSALGLAGGNEQFF TGCAGTGCCTTGGGGCTAGCGGGAGGCAATGAGCAGTTCTTC TRBV20-1 many TRBJ2-1 TRBD2
CASSISQVTEAFF TGTGCCAGTAGTATAAGCCAGGTGACTGAAGCTTTCTTT TRBV19 few TRBJ1-1 .
CASSRPGTSSYEQYF TGTGCCAGCAGCCGACCAGGGACGTCGTCCTACGAGCAGTACTTC TRBV5-8 few TRBJ2-7 .
CSARVFVGHTEAFF TGCAGTGCTAGAGTATTTGTCGGGCACACTGAAGCTTTCTTT TRBV20-1 many TRBJ1-1 .
CASSQPTGGYNSPLHF TGCGCCAGCAGCCAACCCACAGGGGGCTATAATTCACCCCTCCACTTT TRBV4-1 . TRBJ1-6 TRBD1
CASSRQENTEAFF TGTGCCAGCTCTCGACAGGAGAACACTGAAGCTTTCTTT TRBV18 many TRBJ1-1 .
CASSLVGGVSVTEAFF TGTGCCAGCAGCTTGGTCGGGGGAGTTTCGGTCACTGAAGCTTTCTTT TRBV5-8 many TRBJ1-1 .
CASSLKGVEYEQYF TGTGCCAGCAGCCTCAAAGGGGTGGAATACGAGCAGTACTTC TRBV14 . TRBJ2-7 .
CASSLGGSLGPEAFF TGTGCCAGCAGCTTGGGGGGTTCTTTGGGACCTGAAGCTTTCTTT TRBV5-6 . TRBJ1-1 .
CASSPPDLTGAFDNEQFF TGTGCCAGCTCACCACCCGACCTGACAGGGGCCTTTGACAATGAGCAGTTCTTC TRBV18 . TRBJ2-1 TRBD1
CASRVDENTEAFF TGTGCCAGCAGAGTAGACGAGAACACTGAAGCTTTCTTT TRBV12-3/TRBV12-4 many TRBJ1-1 .
CASSEEGSTNEKLFF TGTGCCAGCAGTGAGGAGGGATCAACTAATGAAAAACTGTTTTTT TRBV25-1 . TRBJ1-4 .
CASTRDSYGYTF TGTGCCAGCACCCGGGACAGCTATGGCTACACCTTC TRBV6-1 . TRBJ1-2 TRBD1
CAFTRGETQYF TGTGCCTTCACACGGGGAGAGACCCAGTACTTC TRBV30 many TRBJ2-5 .
CASSLLSENTGELFF TGTGCCAGCAGCCTACTCAGCGAGAACACCGGGGAGCTGTTTTTT TRBV28 few TRBJ2-2 .
CASSLDLGQSNYGYTF TGCGCCAGCAGCTTAGACCTGGGACAGTCTAACTATGGCTACACCTTC TRBV5-1 . TRBJ1-2 TRBD1
CASHSGQATNEKLFF TGTGCCAGCCACTCCGGACAGGCAACTAATGAAAAACTGTTTTTT TRBV2 many TRBJ1-4 TRBD1
CASSTGTSGRYSSYEQYF TGTGCCAGCAGTACCGGGACTAGCGGGAGGTACAGCTCCTACGAGCAGTACTTC TRBV28 few TRBJ2-7 TRBD2
CASNRTGFPYEQYF TGCGCCAGCAATAGAACAGGGTTCCCCTACGAGCAGTACTTC TRBV10-1 many TRBJ2-7 .
CASSPTSGEQFF TGTGCCAGCTCACCAACTAGCGGTGAGCAGTTCTTC TRBV18 many TRBJ2-1 TRBD2
CASSPGGGGGETQYF TGTGCCAGCAGCCCGGGCGGCGGGGGAGGAGAGACCCAGTACTTC TRBV11-2 . TRBJ2-5 TRBD2
CASSIEPVGTGNTIYF TGTGCCAGCAGCATAGAACCGGTCGGAACTGGAAACACCATATATTTT TRBV9 . TRBJ1-3 .
CASSPRGGSYNEQFF TGTGCCAGCAGCCCTCGCGGGGGCTCCTACAATGAGCAGTTCTTC TRBV12-3/TRBV12-4 many TRBJ2-1 TRBD2
CSAPLNRNEQFF TGCAGTGCTCCCTTAAATCGGAATGAGCAGTTCTTC TRBV20-1 . TRBJ2-1 .
CASAPGLAGGQETQYF TGTGCCAGTGCGCCGGGACTAGCGGGGGGGCAAGAGACCCAGTACTTC TRBV6-1 many TRBJ2-5 TRBD2
CASSLVVAYAYNEQFF TGTGCCAGCAGCTTAGTGGTGGCTTACGCCTACAATGAGCAGTTCTTC TRBV7-9 many TRBJ2-1 .
CASSPGTGANTEAFF TGCGCCAGCAGCCCGGGGACAGGGGCTAACACTGAAGCTTTCTTT TRBV5-1 many TRBJ1-1 TRBD1
CASSFLAGHPSSYNEQFF TGTGCCAGCAGTTTTCTAGCGGGCCACCCCAGCTCCTACAATGAGCAGTTCTTC TRBV12-3/TRBV12-4 many TRBJ2-1 TRBD2
CASSWDRGTVGYTF TGTGCCAGCAGCTGGGACAGGGGGACAGTTGGCTACACCTTC TRBV11-2 . TRBJ1-2 TRBD1
CASSLPRFAGAYNEQFF TGTGCCAGCAGCTTACCTCGCTTTGCGGGAGCATACAATGAGCAGTTCTTC TRBV13 many TRBJ2-1 TRBD2
CASSYSSGYNEQFF TGTGCCAGCAGTTACAGTAGCGGTTACAATGAGCAGTTCTTC TRBV6-2/TRBV6-3 many TRBJ2-1 .
CSVDPSLAVSYNEQFF TGCAGCGTTGACCCCTCGCTAGCGGTCTCCTACAATGAGCAGTTCTTC TRBV29-1 . TRBJ2-1 TRBD2